A selection of T cell receptor beta chains follows, all from one sample in a study of T cell changes during pregnancy in multiple sclerosis. TCRdb keeps only in-frame clones here, not all; method: immunoSEQ multiplex PCR. In the table there are over 45,000 clones, 75% to 90% of which are singletons. The starting material was CD4+ T cells from peripheral blood mononuclear cells, obtained in the first trimester of pregnancy. The receptors come from a female donor with multiple sclerosis, enrolled in a pregnancy study. The CDR3 runs from the conserved cysteine through the conserved F or W. The D gene is left open where the match is weak. Not every row has a clone size; where given, it reads once, few, many or a size class.

>-|TRBJ2-5|TRBV7-2|TRBD2
CASSLYGLAGGYYQETQYF
TGTGCCAGTAGCTTATACGGACTAGCGGGGGGATACTACCAAGAGACCCAGTACTTC
>-|TRBJ1-3|TRBV5-1|-
CASSLLADSGNTIYF
TGCGCCAGCAGCTTGCTGGCAGACTCTGGAAACACCATATATTTT
>-|TRBJ2-3|TRBV29-1|-
CSVRTRPLSTDTQYF
TGCAGCGTCCGTACTAGACCCCTAAGCACAGATACGCAGTATTTT
>-|TRBJ2-7|TRBV19|TRBD1
CASRNPGDSSGQYF
TGTGCCAGTAGGAACCCTGGGGACAGTTCAGGGCAGTACTTC
>-|TRBJ1-2|TRBV5-6|TRBD1
CASSTGQGDGYTF
TGTGCCAGCAGCACAGGACAGGGTGATGGCTACACCTTC
>few|TRBJ2-1|TRBV28|TRBD2
CASSRLRLASEGQDEQFF
TGTGCCAGCAGCCGTCTAAGACTAGCGTCGGAGGGCCAAGATGAGCAGTTCTTC
>-|TRBJ1-3|TRBV9|TRBD1
CASNPSGTGGRNTIYF
TGTGCCAGCAACCCTTCCGGGACAGGGGGCCGAAACACCATATATTTT
>-|TRBJ1-2|TRBV19|-
CASSIGAIIQGGSGYTF
TGTGCCAGTAGTATCGGAGCAATTATACAGGGTGGATCTGGCTACACCTTC
>-|TRBJ2-3|TRBV7-9|TRBD2
CASSLAGSGTNTQYF
TGTGCCAGCAGCTTAGCAGGTAGCGGGACGAATACGCAGTATTTT
>once|TRBJ2-1|TRBV4-1|TRBD1
CASSPKTGLPFNEQFF
TGCGCCAGCAGCCCAAAGACAGGGCTCCCATTCAATGAGCAGTTCTTC
>-|TRBJ2-7|TRBV27|TRBD1
CASRRDRDSYEQYF
TGTGCCAGCAGACGGGACAGGGACTCCTACGAGCAGTACTTC
>-|TRBJ2-3|TRBV10-2|-
CASSAAGWATDTQYF
TGCGCCAGCAGTGCGGCAGGGTGGGCGACAGATACGCAGTATTTT
>-|TRBJ1-2|TRBV19|TRBD1
CASTPDRGKSYGYTF
TGTGCCAGTACCCCGGACAGGGGGAAGTCCTATGGCTACACCTTC